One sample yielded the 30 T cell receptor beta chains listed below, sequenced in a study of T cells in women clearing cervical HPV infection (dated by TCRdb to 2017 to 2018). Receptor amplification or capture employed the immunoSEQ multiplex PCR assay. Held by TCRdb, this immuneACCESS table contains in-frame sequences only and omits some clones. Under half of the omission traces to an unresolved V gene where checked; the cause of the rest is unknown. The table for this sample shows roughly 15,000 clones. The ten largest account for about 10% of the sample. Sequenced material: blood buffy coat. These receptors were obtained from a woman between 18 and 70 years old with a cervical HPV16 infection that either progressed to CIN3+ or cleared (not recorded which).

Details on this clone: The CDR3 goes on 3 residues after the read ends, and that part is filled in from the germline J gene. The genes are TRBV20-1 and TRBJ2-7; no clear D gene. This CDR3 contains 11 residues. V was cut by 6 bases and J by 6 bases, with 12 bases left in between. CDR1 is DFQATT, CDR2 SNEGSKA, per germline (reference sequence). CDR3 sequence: CSALEAGEQYF. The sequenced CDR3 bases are TGCAGTGCATTAGAGGCAGGCGAG.

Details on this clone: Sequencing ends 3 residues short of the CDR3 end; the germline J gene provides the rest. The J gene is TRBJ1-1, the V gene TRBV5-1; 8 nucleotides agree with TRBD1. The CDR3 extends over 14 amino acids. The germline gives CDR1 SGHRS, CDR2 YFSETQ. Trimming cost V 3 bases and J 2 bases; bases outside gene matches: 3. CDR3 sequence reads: CASSYRGGNTEAFF. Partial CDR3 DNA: TGCGCCAGCAGCTACAGGGGGGGAAACACTGAA.

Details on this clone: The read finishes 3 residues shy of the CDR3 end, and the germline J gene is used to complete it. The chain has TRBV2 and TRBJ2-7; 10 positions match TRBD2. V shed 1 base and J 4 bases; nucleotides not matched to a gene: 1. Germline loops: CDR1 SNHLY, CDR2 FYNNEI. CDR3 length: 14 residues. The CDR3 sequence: CASSEGSGGYEQYF. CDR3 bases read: TGTGCCAGCAGTGAAGGTAGCGGGGGGTACGAG. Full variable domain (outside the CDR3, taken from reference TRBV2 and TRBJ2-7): EPEVTQTPSHQVTQMGQEVILRCVPISNHLYFYWYRQILGQKVEFLVSFYNNEISEKSEIFDDQFSVERPDGSNFTLKIRSTKLEDSAMYFCASSEGSGGYEQYFGPGTRLTVT.

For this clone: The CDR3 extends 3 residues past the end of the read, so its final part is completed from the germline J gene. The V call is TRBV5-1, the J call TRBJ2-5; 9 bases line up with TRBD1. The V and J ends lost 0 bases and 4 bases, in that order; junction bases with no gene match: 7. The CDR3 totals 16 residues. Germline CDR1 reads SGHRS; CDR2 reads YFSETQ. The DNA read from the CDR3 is TGCGCCAGCAGCTTGGGGGGACAGGGCAGTCGAGAGACC. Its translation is CASSLGGQGSRET. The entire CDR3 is CASSLGGQGSRETQYF.

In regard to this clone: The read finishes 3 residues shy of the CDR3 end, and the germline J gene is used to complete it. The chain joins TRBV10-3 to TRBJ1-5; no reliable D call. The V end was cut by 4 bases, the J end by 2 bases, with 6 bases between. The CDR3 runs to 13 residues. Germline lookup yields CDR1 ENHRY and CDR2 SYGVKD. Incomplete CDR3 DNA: TGTGCCATCAGTGTGGCTGGCAATCAGCCC. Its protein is CAISVAGNQP. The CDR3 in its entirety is CAISVAGNQPQHF.

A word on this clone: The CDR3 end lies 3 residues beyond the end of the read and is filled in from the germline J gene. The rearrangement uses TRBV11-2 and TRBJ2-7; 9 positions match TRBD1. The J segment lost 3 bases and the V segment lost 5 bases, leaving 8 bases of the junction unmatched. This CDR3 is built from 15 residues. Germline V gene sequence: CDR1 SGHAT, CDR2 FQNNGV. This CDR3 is CASSKAGTGIYEQYF. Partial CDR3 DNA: TGTGCCAGCAGCAAGGCCGGGACAGGGATCTACGAG.

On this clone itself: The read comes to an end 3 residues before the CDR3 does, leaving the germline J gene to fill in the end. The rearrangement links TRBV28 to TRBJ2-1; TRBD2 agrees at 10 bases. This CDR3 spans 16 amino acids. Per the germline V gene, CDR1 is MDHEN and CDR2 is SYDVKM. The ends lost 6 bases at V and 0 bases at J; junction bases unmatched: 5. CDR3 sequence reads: CASRSSSGSSYNEQFF. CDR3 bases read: TGTGCCAGCAGGTCCTCTAGCGGGAGCTCCTACAATGAG.

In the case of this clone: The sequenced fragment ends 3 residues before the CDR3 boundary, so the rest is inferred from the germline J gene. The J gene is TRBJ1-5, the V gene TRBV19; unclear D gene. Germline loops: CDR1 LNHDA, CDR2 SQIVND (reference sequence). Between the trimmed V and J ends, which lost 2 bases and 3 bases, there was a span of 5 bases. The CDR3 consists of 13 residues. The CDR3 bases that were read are TGTGCCAGTAGTATAACAGACAATCAGCCC. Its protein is CASSITDNQP. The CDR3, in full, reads CASSITDNQPQHF.

The sequenced part of the CDR3 DNA is TGCGCCAGCAGCTTGGACAGCTATTACAATGAG. Translation: CASSLDSYYNE. The whole CDR3 region reads CASSLDSYYNEQFF. The gene calls are TRBV5-1 and TRBJ2-1; D is ambiguous. The read falls 3 residues short of the CDR3 end, and the missing part is taken from the germline J gene. The CDR3 totals 14 residues. Germline V lookup: CDR1 SGHRS, CDR2 YFSETQ. The V gene lost 0 bases and the J gene lost 4 bases, with 8 bases spanning the gap.

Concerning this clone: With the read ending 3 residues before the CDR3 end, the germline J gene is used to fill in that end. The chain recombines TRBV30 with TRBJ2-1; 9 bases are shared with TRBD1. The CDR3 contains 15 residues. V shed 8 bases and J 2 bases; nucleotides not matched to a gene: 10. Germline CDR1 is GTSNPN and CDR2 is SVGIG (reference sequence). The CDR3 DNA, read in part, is TGTGCCCGGAAAGGGGGACAGGGTACCTACAATGAG. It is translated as CARKGGQGTYNE. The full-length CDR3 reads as CARKGGQGTYNEQFF.

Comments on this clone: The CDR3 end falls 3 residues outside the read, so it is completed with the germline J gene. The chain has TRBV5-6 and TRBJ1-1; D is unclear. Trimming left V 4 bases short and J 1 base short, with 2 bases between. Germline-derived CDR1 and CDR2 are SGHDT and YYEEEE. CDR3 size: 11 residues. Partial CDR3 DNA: TGTGCCAGCAGCCGGAACACTGAA. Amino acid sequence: CASSRNTE. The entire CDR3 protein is CASSRNTEAFF.

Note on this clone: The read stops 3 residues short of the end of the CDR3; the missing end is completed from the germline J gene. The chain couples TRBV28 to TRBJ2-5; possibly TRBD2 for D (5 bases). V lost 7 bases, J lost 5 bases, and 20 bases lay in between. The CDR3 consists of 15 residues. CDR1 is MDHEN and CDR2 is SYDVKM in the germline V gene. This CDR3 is CASTPIGRRRETQYF. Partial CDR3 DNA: TGTGCCAGCACCCCAATAGGCCGGAGGCGGGAGACC.

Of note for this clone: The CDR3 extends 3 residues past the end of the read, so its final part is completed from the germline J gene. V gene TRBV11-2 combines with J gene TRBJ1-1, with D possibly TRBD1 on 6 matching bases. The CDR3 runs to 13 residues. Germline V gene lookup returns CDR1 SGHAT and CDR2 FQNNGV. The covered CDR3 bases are TGTGCCAGCAGCCGAGGGGGGGTACGAGGA. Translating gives CASSRGGVRG. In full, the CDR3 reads CASSRGGVRGAFF. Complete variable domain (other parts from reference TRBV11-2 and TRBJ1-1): EAGVAQSPRYKIIEKRQSVAFWCNPISGHATLYWYQQILGQGPKLLIQFQNNGVVDDSQLPKDRFSAERLKGVDSTLKIQPAKLEDSAVYLCASSRGGVRGAFFGQGTRLTVV.

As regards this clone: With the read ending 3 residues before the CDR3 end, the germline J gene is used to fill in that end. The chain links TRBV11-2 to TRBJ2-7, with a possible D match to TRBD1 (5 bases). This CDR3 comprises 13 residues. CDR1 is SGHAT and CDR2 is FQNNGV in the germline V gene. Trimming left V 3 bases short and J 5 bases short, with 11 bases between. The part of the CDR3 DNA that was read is TGTGCCAGCAGCTTTTCAGGGTCCAACGAG. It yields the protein CASSFSGSNE. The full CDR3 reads CASSFSGSNEQYF.

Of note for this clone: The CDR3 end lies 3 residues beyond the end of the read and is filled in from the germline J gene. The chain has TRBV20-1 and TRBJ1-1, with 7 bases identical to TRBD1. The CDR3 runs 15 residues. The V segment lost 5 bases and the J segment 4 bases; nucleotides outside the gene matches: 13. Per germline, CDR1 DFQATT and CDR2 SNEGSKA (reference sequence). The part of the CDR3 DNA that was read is TGCAGTGCTTCGCCACCGACAGGGAGGTCCACTGAA. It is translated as CSASPPTGRSTE. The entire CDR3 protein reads CSASPPTGRSTEAFF.

Here the CDR3 reads CSASDSAGTQYF. The sequenced part of the CDR3 DNA is TGCAGTGCTAGTGATAGCGCGGGGACC. The chain has TRBV20-1 and TRBJ2-5, with D perhaps TRBD2 (5 bases). The read gets to within 3 residues of the CDR3 end, and the germline J gene fills in the rest. The CDR3 sequence is 12 residues long. V shed 3 bases and J shed 7 bases, with 12 bases lying between them. Germline assignment: CDR1 DFQATT and CDR2 SNEGSKA (reference sequence).

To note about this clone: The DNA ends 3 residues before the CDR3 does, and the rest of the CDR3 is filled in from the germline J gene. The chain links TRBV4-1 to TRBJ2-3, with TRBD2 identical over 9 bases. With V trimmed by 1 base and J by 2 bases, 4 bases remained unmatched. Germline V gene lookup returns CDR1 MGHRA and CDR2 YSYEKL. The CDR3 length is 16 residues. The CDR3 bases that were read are TGCGCCAGCAGCCAAGGACTAGCGGAGACCACAGATACG. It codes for CASSQGLAETTDT. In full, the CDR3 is CASSQGLAETTDTQYF.

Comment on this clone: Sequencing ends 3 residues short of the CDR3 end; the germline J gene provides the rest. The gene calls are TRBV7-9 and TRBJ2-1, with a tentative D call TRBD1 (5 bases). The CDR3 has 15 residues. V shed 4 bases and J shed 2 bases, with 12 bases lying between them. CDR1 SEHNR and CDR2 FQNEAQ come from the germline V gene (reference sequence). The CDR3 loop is CASSWGPGPYNEQFF. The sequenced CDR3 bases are TGTGCCAGCAGCTGGGGCCCAGGACCCTACAATGAG.

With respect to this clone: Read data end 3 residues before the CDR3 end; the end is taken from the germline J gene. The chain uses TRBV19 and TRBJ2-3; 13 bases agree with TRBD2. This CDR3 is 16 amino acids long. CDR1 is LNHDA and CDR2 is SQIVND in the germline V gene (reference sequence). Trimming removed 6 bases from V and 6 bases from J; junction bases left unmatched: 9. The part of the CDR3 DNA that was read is TGTGCCAGTAGCCCCTGGACTAGCGGGAGTGGGGATACG. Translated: CASSPWTSGSGDT. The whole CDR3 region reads CASSPWTSGSGDTQYF.

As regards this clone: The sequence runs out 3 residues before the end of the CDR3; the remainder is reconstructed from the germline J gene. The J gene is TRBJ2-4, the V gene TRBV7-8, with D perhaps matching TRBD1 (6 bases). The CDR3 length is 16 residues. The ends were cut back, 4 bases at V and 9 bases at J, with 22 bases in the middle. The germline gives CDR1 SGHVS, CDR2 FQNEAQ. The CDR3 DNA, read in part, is TGTGCCAGCAGCTCGTCTATTAACACAGGGTCGGCCATT. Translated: CASSSSINTGSAI. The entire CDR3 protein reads CASSSSINTGSAIQYF.

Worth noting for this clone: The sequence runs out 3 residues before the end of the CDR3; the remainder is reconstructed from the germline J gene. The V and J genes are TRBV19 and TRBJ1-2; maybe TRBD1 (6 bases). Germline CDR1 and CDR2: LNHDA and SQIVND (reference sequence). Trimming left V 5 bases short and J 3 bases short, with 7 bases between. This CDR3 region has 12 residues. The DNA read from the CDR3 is TGTGCCAGTAGTGACAGGCACTATGGC. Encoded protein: CASSDRHYG. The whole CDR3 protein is CASSDRHYGYTF.

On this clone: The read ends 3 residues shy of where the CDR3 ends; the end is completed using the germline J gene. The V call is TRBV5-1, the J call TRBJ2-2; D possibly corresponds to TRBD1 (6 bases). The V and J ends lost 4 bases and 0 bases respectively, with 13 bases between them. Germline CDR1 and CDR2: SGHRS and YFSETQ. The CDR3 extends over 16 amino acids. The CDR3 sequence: CASSPLQGSNTGELFF. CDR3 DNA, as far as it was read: TGCGCCAGCAGCCCTCTTCAGGGGTCGAACACCGGGGAG.

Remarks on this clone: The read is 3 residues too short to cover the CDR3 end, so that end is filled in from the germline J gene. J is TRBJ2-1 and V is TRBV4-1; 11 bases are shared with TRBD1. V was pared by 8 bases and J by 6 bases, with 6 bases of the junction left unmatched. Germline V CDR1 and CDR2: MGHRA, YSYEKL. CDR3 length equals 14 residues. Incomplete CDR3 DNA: TGCGCCAGCTCCCGGGACAGGGGGGGCAATGAG. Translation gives CASSRDRGGNE. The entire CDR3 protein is CASSRDRGGNEQFF.

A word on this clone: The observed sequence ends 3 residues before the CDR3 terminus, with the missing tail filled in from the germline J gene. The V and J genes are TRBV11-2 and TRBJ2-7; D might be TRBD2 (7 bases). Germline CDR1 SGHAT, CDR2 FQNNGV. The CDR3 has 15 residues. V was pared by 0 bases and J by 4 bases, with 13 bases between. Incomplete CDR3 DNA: TGTGCCAGCAGCTTAGAGGGGGGGGCTAGGTACGAG. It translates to CASSLEGGARYE. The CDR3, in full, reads CASSLEGGARYEQYF.

CDR3 protein: CASSISGNTIYF. The sequenced CDR3 bases are TGTGCCAGCAGCATTAGTGGAAACACC. The rearrangement uses TRBV7-9 and TRBJ1-3; no reliable D call. The read ends 3 residues shy of where the CDR3 ends; the end is completed using the germline J gene. Germline V gene data show CDR1 as SEHNR and CDR2 as FQNEAQ (reference sequence). With 5 bases removed from V and 3 bases from J, the gap between germline ends came to 5 bases. CDR3 length: 12 amino acids.

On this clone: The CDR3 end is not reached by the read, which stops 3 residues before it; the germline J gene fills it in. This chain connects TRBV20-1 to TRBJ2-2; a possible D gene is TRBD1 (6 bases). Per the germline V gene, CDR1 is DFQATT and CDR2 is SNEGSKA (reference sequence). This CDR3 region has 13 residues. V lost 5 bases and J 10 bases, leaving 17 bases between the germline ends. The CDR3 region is CSAARTGPEELFF. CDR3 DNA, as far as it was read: TGCAGTGCTGCTAGAACAGGGCCGGAGGAG.

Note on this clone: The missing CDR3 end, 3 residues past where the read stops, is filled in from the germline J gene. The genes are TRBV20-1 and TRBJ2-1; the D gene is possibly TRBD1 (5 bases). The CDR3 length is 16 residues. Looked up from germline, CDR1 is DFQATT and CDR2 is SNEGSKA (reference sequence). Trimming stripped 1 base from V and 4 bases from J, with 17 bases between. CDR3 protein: CSARGSRAGRYNEQFF. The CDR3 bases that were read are TGCAGTGCTAGAGGTTCCAGGGCCGGACGTTACAATGAG.

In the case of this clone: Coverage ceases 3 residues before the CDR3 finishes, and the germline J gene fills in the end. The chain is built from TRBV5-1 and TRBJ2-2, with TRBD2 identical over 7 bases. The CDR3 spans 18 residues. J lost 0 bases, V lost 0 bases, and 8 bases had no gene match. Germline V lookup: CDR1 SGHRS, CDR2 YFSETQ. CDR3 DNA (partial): TGCGCCAGCAGCTTGGAAGTAGCGGGCCCGACGAACACCGGGGAG. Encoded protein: CASSLEVAGPTNTGE. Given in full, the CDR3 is CASSLEVAGPTNTGELFF. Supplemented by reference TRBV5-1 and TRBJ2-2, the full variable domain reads KAGVTQTPRYLIKTRGQQVTLSCSPISGHRSVSWYQQTPGQGLQFLFEYFSETQRNKGNFPGRFSGRQFSNSRSEMNVSTLELGDSALYLCASSLEVAGPTNTGELFFGEGSRLTVL.

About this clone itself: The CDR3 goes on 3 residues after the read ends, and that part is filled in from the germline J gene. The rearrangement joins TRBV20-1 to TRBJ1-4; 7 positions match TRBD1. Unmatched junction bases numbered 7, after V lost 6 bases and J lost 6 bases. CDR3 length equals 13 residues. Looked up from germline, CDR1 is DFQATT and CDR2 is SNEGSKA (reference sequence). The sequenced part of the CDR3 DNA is TGCAGTGCAAGGACAGGATCCGATGAAAAA. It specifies CSARTGSDEK. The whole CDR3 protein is CSARTGSDEKLFF.

CDR3: CASSALLSTDTQYF. The CDR3 bases that were read are TGTGCCAGCAGTGCCCTGCTAAGCACAGATACG. This sequence joins TRBV6-1 and TRBJ2-3; D ambiguous. Coverage ceases 3 residues before the CDR3 finishes, and the germline J gene fills in the end. The CDR3 covers 14 residues. V dropped 4 bases and J dropped 0 bases, with 8 bases sitting between them. Germline V gene sequence: CDR1 MNHNS, CDR2 SASEGT.